This T cell receptor beta chain was found in a study of blood T cell repertoires in COVID-19. For the study at large: PBMCs, B-cell-depleted T cells, or T cells were the source of the cDNA or gDNA that made up the material.

Enrolment of Seattle patients took place during active infection, and they were followed longitudinally. Only in-frame clones appear in the TCRdb table, and some are missing; sequencing was by immunoSEQ multiplex PCR. The sample has 150,000 to 200,000 clones, around 93% seen once. CDR1 is SGDLS, CDR2 YYNGEE, per germline. CDR3 length equals 15 residues. After removal of 3 bases from V and 6 bases from J, the junction contained 5 bases not matched to a gene. The chain joins TRBV9 to TRBJ1-6, with 8 nucleotides matching TRBD1. The sequenced sample consisted of peripheral blood. The TCR was taken from a man aged 25-40 years with COVID-19, enrolled during active disease. The CDR3 here is CASSASGQGNSPLHF. The CDR3 nucleotides read TGTGCCAGCAGCGCGAGCGGACAGGGTAATTCACCCCTCCACTTT.